The present T cell receptor (beta chain) was sequenced within a study of cytomegalovirus exposure and HLA in healthy donors. In the study overall: The roughly 670 first-cohort repertoires shared a platform with the approximately 120 validation repertoires, as reported in a later analysis. General study results and limits: Most TCR sequences were seen very rarely across donors, but some public TCRs occurred in many. Overall, roughly 160 TCR beta chains were annotated as cytomegalovirus-associated.

CDR1 is MDHEN and CDR2 is SYDVKM in the germline V gene. The ends lost 6 bases at V and 4 bases at J; junction bases unmatched: 13. This CDR3 comprises 17 residues. Here immunoSEQ multiplex PCR was the method, and the copy in TCRdb shows in-frame clones only, minus some. The sample consists of 150,000 to 200,000 clones, nearly 90% of them appearing once. About this clone: Its cognate antigen is unknown.

This TCR was sampled from a woman between 18 and 29 years old in good health and CMV-seropositive. Sequencing was performed on PBMCs. The V and J genes are TRBV28 and TRBJ2-1; 9 bases are a match to TRBD2. The CDR3 sequence is CASSSIILAGEYNEQFF. In nucleotides, the CDR3 is TGTGCCAGCAGCTCCATCATACTAGCGGGTGAATACAATGAGCAGTTCTTC. Full variable domain (remainder filled in from reference TRBV28 and TRBJ2-1): DVKVTQSSRYLVKRTGEKVFLECVQDMDHENMFWYRQDPGLGLRLIYFSYDVKMKEKGDIPEGYSVSREKKERFSLILESASTNQTSMYLCASSSIILAGEYNEQFFGPGTRLTVL.